This TCR beta chain was sequenced for a study of T cells in Graves' hyperthyroidism and ophthalmopathy. Study-level results: The model predicted ophthalmopathy a median roughly 6.3 months before onset. Researchers found most expanded thyroid clonotypes above 0.001 in blood as well.

Cells are PBMCs isolated from roughly 9.2 ml of fresh blood. Researchers amplified the TCR beta CDR3 regions from RNA transcripts. HTBI primers were employed in a first-round RT-PCR of the TCR CDR3. TCRdb re-called the multiplex PCR reads through MiXCR, storing one row per CDR3 protein. The table has under 650,000 distinct CDR3 sequences, 16% seen once. This clonotype showed up many times. Its specificity is unknown. The V end lost 5 bases, the J end lost 0 bases, and 9 bases lay between the germline ends. CDR3 length: 13 amino acids. CDR1 and CDR2 from the germline V gene are DFQATT and SNEGSKA (reference sequence).

The V and J genes are TRBV20-1 and TRBJ2-3; D uncertain. Sequences were obtained from blood. The TCR sequence derives from a young woman with Graves' hyperthyroidism. The CDR3 DNA reads as TGCAGTGCTCCCTTAATTAGCACAGATACGCAGTATTTT. Translation gives CSAPLISTDTQYF.